The 32 T cell receptor beta chains reported below all come from one sample, sequenced in a study of beta chain features in type 1 diabetes. Expressed TCRB transcripts were sequenced because the isolated RNA had all been reverse transcribed beforehand. Sequencing used immunoSEQ multiplex PCR; TCRdb keeps in-frame clones, though not all of them. The data hold 860,000 or so clones, with 17% observed a single time. Sample: naive CD4+ T cells from blood. The receptors were gathered from a young woman in good health.

The CDR3 DNA sequence: TGTGCCAGTTTAGGAGTTGGCTCTGGGGCCAACGTCCTGACTTTC. Translated, it gives CASLGVGSGANVLTF. The chain links TRBV19 to TRBJ2-6; D gene unclear. From germline, CDR1 is LNHDA and CDR2 SQIVND (reference sequence). V was clipped by 8 bases and J by 0 bases, with 11 bases between them. The CDR3 is 15 amino acids.

The genes are TRBV18 and TRBJ1-1, with unresolved D. The germline V gene encodes CDR1 KGHSH and CDR2 LQKENI. The length of the CDR3 is 14 residues. The germline V and J ends were trimmed by 1 base and 4 bases, with 10 bases remaining between them. The CDR3 loop is CASSPQAPGTEAFF. CDR3 sequence (DNA): TGTGCCAGCTCACCACAGGCTCCCGGCACTGAAGCTTTCTTT.

This clone was observed a handful of times. The rearrangement uses TRBV29-1 and TRBJ2-2; TRBD2 aligns across 7 bases. V was clipped by 7 bases and J by 6 bases; unmatched bases: 8. The CDR3 is 13 residues long. Per the germline V gene, CDR1 is SQVTM and CDR2 is ANQGSEA. CDR3 sequence: CSARTRGPGELFF. CDR3 coding DNA: TGCAGCGCGCGGACTAGGGGTCCCGGGGAGCTGTTTTTT.

The V call is TRBV29-1, the J call TRBJ2-1, with 7 nucleotides matching TRBD2. The germline gives CDR1 SQVTM, CDR2 ANQGSEA. The CDR3 has 14 residues. With V trimmed by 6 bases and J by 0 bases, 5 bases remained unmatched. The CDR3 DNA follows: TGCAGCGTCGGACGGGACTACTCCTACAATGAGCAGTTCTTC. The encoded protein is CSVGRDYSYNEQFF.

This clone was seen more than once but under ten times. As DNA, the CDR3 is TGTGCCAGCAGTGCGTGGCGGACAGGGGTTGGATTGTTGGCCAAAAACATTCAGTACTTC. The encoded protein is CASSAWRTGVGLLAKNIQYF. The rearrangement links TRBV28 to TRBJ2-4; TRBD1 matches 9 bases. V lost 5 bases, J lost 1 base, and 18 bases stayed unmatched. Germline V lookup: CDR1 MDHEN, CDR2 SYDVKM. The CDR3 consists of 20 residues.

This rearrangement joins TRBV10-3 to TRBJ2-1; TRBD1 aligns across 9 bases. Germline values: CDR1 ENHRY, CDR2 SYGVKD. V gave up 0 bases and J gave up 9 bases; unmatched junction bases: 12. The CDR3 is 17 residues long. The CDR3 DNA follows: TGTGCCATCAGTGAGTCGATCACAGGGGGCCAATCCCTTGAGCAGTTCTTC. It encodes CAISESITGGQSLEQFF.

Comment on this clone: Other nucleotide sequences from this sample produce the same CDR3. This chain joins TRBV18 and TRBJ1-1; D is uncertain. Germline CDR1 KGHSH, CDR2 LQKENI. The CDR3 is 12 amino acids. The germline V and J ends were trimmed by 3 bases and 2 bases, with 4 bases remaining between them. The CDR3 nucleotides are TGTGCCAGCTCACCTCCCAACACTGAAGCTTTCTTT. Encoded protein: CASSPPNTEAFF. The full variable domain, completed using reference TRBV18 and TRBJ1-1, is NAGVMQNPRHLVRRRGQEARLRCSPMKGHSHVYWYRQLPEEGLKFMVYLQKENIIDESGMPKERFSAEFPKEGPSILRIQQVVRGDSAAYFCASSPPNTEAFFGQGTRLTVV.

V usage is TRBV28 and J usage is TRBJ2-2; 9 positions agree with TRBD2. This CDR3 is built from 15 residues. Germline CDR1 is MDHEN and CDR2 is SYDVKM. After removal of 8 bases from V and 4 bases from J, the junction contained 8 bases not matched to a gene. In nucleotides, the CDR3 is TGTGCCAGCTTGAGCGGGAGGTTCTCCACCGGGGAGCTGTTTTTT. Its translation is CASLSGRFSTGELFF.

This clone has more than one count but fewer than ten. The V gene is TRBV10-3, the J gene TRBJ2-7; 10 nucleotides agree with TRBD2. CDR1 ENHRY and CDR2 SYGVKD come from the germline V gene. V gave up 6 bases and J gave up 5 bases; unmatched junction bases: 7. CDR3 size: 14 residues. The DNA for the CDR3 is TGTGCCATCAGACCTAGCGGGAGAGCCCACGAGCAGTACTTC. It translates to CAIRPSGRAHEQYF.

CDR3 residues: CASSLGAGENTYEQYF. Here the CDR3 DNA reads TGCGCCAGCAGCTTGGGGGCCGGGGAGAATACCTACGAGCAGTACTTC. V gene TRBV5-1 combines with J gene TRBJ2-7; weak D call: TRBD2 (5 bases). Germline V gives CDR1 SGHRS, CDR2 YFSETQ. Trimming cost V 0 bases and J 2 bases, with 15 bases left between them. This CDR3 region has 16 residues. Filled out from reference TRBV5-1 and TRBJ2-7, the complete variable domain reads KAGVTQTPRYLIKTRGQQVTLSCSPISGHRSVSWYQQTPGQGLQFLFEYFSETQRNKGNFPGRFSGRQFSNSRSEMNVSTLELGDSALYLCASSLGAGENTYEQYFGPGTRLTVT.

In the case of this clone: The sample holds other DNA sequences that translate to the same CDR3. V is TRBV18 and J is TRBJ2-1; D is perhaps TRBD2 (5 bases). Germline V gene sequence: CDR1 KGHSH, CDR2 LQKENI. CDR3 length: 15 residues. V was cut by 1 base and J by 0 bases, with 7 bases left in between. The CDR3, as DNA: TGTGCCAGCTCACCACTGGGGAGCTCCTACAATGAGCAGTTCTTC. This sequence encodes CASSPLGSSYNEQFF. Using reference TRBV18 and TRBJ2-1 for the parts outside the CDR3, the full variable domain is NAGVMQNPRHLVRRRGQEARLRCSPMKGHSHVYWYRQLPEEGLKFMVYLQKENIIDESGMPKERFSAEFPKEGPSILRIQQVVRGDSAAYFCASSPLGSSYNEQFFGPGTRLTVL.

This chain uses TRBV10-3 with TRBJ2-2; 11 nucleotides agree with TRBD1. The germline V gene has CDR1 ENHRY and CDR2 SYGVKD. V lost 6 bases and J lost 6; bases outside the gene matches: 6. The CDR3 has 15 residues. Here the CDR3 reads CAIRTGTGGSGELFF. The DNA for the CDR3 is TGTGCCATCAGAACCGGGACAGGGGGTTCCGGGGAGCTGTTTTTT.

The rearrangement joins TRBV7-9 to TRBJ2-3, with D possibly matching TRBD1 (6 bases). This CDR3 comprises 13 residues. The germline gives CDR1 SEHNR, CDR2 FQNEAQ (reference sequence). V was cut by 5 bases and J by 2 bases, with 8 bases left in between. CDR3 amino acids: CASSRDNTDTQYF. The CDR3 DNA follows: TGTGCCAGCAGCCGGGACAACACAGATACGCAGTATTTT.

This clone was observed a handful of times. The rearrangement uses TRBV7-3 and TRBJ2-7; 8 nucleotides align to TRBD1. The CDR3 sequence is 17 residues long. CDR1 and CDR2 from the germline V gene are SGHTA and FQGTGA. After removal of 3 bases from V and 7 bases from J, the junction contained 17 bases not matched to a gene. For the CDR3, the DNA is TGTGCCAGCAGCTTCTTCTTGTACGACAGGGGCCTGCGGGAGCAGTACTTC. Amino acid sequence: CASSFFLYDRGLREQYF. Variable domain in full (rest from reference TRBV7-3 and TRBJ2-7): GAGVSQTPSNKVTEKGKYVELRCDPISGHTALYWYRQSLGQGPEFLIYFQGTGAADDSGLPNDRFFAVRPEGSVSTLKIQRTERGDSAVYLCASSFFLYDRGLREQYFGPGTRLTVT.

This clone turned up a few times. J is TRBJ2-3 and V is TRBV2; D may be TRBD2 (5 bases). This CDR3 has 15 amino acids. CDR1 is SNHLY, CDR2 FYNNEI, per germline. V was trimmed by 6 bases and J by 2 bases, leaving 15 bases between them. In DNA, the CDR3 is TGTGCCAGCAGGCGGGTTGGTTTGCCCACAGATACGCAGTATTTT. Protein product: CASRRVGLPTDTQYF. The variable domain in full, with the rest retrieved from reference TRBV2 and TRBJ2-3, is EPEVTQTPSHQVTQMGQEVILRCVPISNHLYFYWYRQILGQKVEFLVSFYNNEISEKSEIFDDQFSVERPDGSNFTLKIRSTKLEDSAMYFCASRRVGLPTDTQYFGPGTRLTVL.

The V and J genes are TRBV7-9 and TRBJ2-2; D is possibly TRBD2 (7 bases). Trimming removed 3 bases at V and 2 bases at J, with 10 bases between. CDR3 length equals 15 residues. Germline assignment: CDR1 SEHNR and CDR2 FQNEAQ (reference sequence). The CDR3: CASSLGGGNTGELFF. The CDR3 DNA is TGTGCCAGCAGCTTGGGAGGGGGAAACACCGGGGAGCTGTTTTTT.

This clone was seen more than once but under ten times. The chain combines TRBV5-6 with TRBJ2-1; D may be TRBD1 (6 bases). Trimming removed 2 bases from V and 7 bases from J, with 13 bases in between. CDR1 is SGHDT and CDR2 is YYEEEE in the germline V gene. CDR3 size: 14 residues. The CDR3 region is CASSFLQGGNEQFF. The DNA of the CDR3 is TGTGCCAGCAGCTTCTTACAGGGCGGGAATGAGCAGTTCTTC.

This chain links TRBV4-1 with TRBJ2-7, with 7 bases fitting TRBD1. Germline loops: CDR1 MGHRA, CDR2 YSYEKL. V lost 2 bases, J lost 0 bases, and 16 bases stayed unmatched. The CDR3 has 19 residues. CDR3 sequence reads: CASSQYETGKFADSYEQYF. The CDR3 DNA follows: TGCGCCAGCAGCCAATATGAGACAGGGAAATTTGCGGACTCCTACGAGCAGTACTTC.

This clone has just a few counts. The CDR3 bases are TGTGCCAGCAGCTTGGGGGCTAGTTACAATGAGCAGTTCTTC. As protein: CASSLGASYNEQFF. V gene TRBV5-6 combines with J gene TRBJ2-1, with no clear D. The V end was cut by 0 bases, the J end by 4 bases, with 8 bases between. Germline CDR1 is SGHDT and CDR2 is YYEEEE. CDR3 length: 14 residues.

This clone has more than one count but fewer than ten. The gene calls are TRBV2 and TRBJ1-2; D not resolved. With 8 bases removed from V and 1 base from J, the gap between germline ends came to 11 bases. Germline V lookup: CDR1 SNHLY, CDR2 FYNNEI. CDR3 length: 13 residues. CDR3 sequence (DNA): TGTGCCAGCTCCCTGGGATATAACTATGGCTACACCTTC. Its protein is CASSLGYNYGYTF.

The chain links TRBV27 to TRBJ1-4; 7 bases line up with TRBD1. V gave up 6 bases and J gave up 8 bases; unmatched junction bases: 12. Germline V gene data show CDR1 as MNHEY and CDR2 as SMNVEV (reference sequence). The CDR3 extends over 15 amino acids. DNA for the CDR3: TGTGCCAGCAGGAGCAGTCCGGGACAGTGGGAAAAACTGTTTTTT. Its translation: CASRSSPGQWEKLFF.

The gene calls are TRBV5-1 and TRBJ2-7, with TRBD2 matching over 7 bases. CDR1 and CDR2 from the germline V gene are SGHRS and YFSETQ. With V trimmed by 4 bases and J by 6 bases, 7 bases remained unmatched. The CDR3 runs 13 residues. CDR3 nucleotides: TGCGCCAGCAGCCCCCAAGGGGAGGGCGAGCAGTACTTC. Translation gives CASSPQGEGEQYF.

The chain recombines TRBV18 with TRBJ2-2; TRBD1 is a possible D gene (5 bases). V shed 3 bases and J shed 6 bases, with 14 bases lying between them. The germline V gene encodes CDR1 KGHSH and CDR2 LQKENI. The CDR3 loop spans 15 amino acids. The chain's CDR3 is CASSPDTLIAGELFF. CDR3 bases: TGTGCCAGCTCACCGGACACATTGATCGCCGGGGAGCTGTTTTTT.

This clone was counted only a few times. This chain connects TRBV7-9 to TRBJ2-7; TRBD2 might be the D (5 bases). CDR1 SEHNR and CDR2 FQNEAQ come from the germline V gene (reference sequence). The CDR3 length is 16 residues. V was trimmed by 4 bases and J by 0 bases, leaving 16 bases between them. The CDR3 is CASSSPTGNSSYEQYF. The CDR3 DNA sequence: TGTGCCAGCAGCTCTCCTACCGGGAACAGCTCCTACGAGCAGTACTTC. The full variable domain, in which reference TRBV7-9 and TRBJ2-7 provide the parts outside the CDR3, is DTGVSQNPRHKITKRGQNVTFRCDPISEHNRLYWYRQTLGQGPEFLTYFQNEAQLEKSRLLSDRFSAERPKGSFSTLEIQRTEQGDSAMYLCASSSPTGNSSYEQYFGPGTRLTVT.

This clone was recorded a few times. J is TRBJ2-7 and V is TRBV7-6, with a tentative D call TRBD1 (7 bases). The CDR3 runs 14 residues. Trimming took off 3 bases at V and 1 base at J, with 10 bases between the two ends. Germline V gene lookup returns CDR1 SGHVS and CDR2 FNYEAQ. CDR3: CASSFQGGSYEQYF. The CDR3 nucleotides are TGTGCCAGCAGCTTTCAGGGGGGTTCCTACGAGCAGTACTTC.

CDR3 region: CASSSGQLTGELFF. The CDR3 bases are TGTGCCAGCAGCTCGGGACAGCTCACCGGGGAGCTGTTTTTT. The gene calls are TRBV5-4 and TRBJ2-2; TRBD1 agrees at 7 bases. CDR1 SGHNT and CDR2 YYREEE come from the germline V gene (reference sequence). The CDR3 spans 14 residues. Trimming at V came to 3 bases and at J to 4 bases, leaving 3 bases not matched to a gene.

The chain has TRBV6-6 and TRBJ2-1; tentative D call: TRBD2 (5 bases). Trimming pared 10 bases from V and 0 bases from J, leaving 10 bases between. From germline, CDR1 is MNHNY and CDR2 SVGAGI (reference sequence). CDR3 length: 13 amino acids. The CDR3 is CATVGVSYNEQFF. In DNA form, the CDR3 reads TGTGCCACCGTGGGAGTCTCCTACAATGAGCAGTTCTTC.

The chain uses TRBV5-1 and TRBJ2-2; TRBD2 is a possible D gene (6 bases). The germline V and J ends were trimmed by 4 bases and 6 bases, with 16 bases remaining between them. This CDR3 comprises 15 residues. Germline CDR1 and CDR2: SGHRS and YFSETQ. CDR3 DNA sequence: TGCGCCAGCAGCCCCTACACCGGGGGTGCCGGGGAGCTGTTTTTT. This gives the protein CASSPYTGGAGELFF.

This clone turned up a few times. The rearrangement links TRBV27 to TRBJ2-6; 7 nucleotides match TRBD1. The V gene's germline CDR1 is MNHEY and CDR2 SMNVEV (reference sequence). The CDR3 consists of 19 residues. J gave up 0 bases and V 3 bases, and 11 bases lay outside the gene matches. CDR3 protein: CASSFRQGPLTSGANVLTF. As DNA, the CDR3 is TGTGCCAGCAGTTTTCGACAGGGTCCCCTCACCTCTGGGGCCAACGTCCTGACTTTC.

This chain connects TRBV13 to TRBJ2-7; weak D call: TRBD1 (5 bases). Germline assignment: CDR1 PRHDT and CDR2 FYEKMQ (reference sequence). Trimming stripped 5 bases from V and 4 bases from J, with 15 bases between. This CDR3 comprises 14 residues. The CDR3 nucleotides read TGTGCCAGCAGCAGCTGGAAGGGGTCATACGAGCAGTACTTC. As protein: CASSSWKGSYEQYF. Variable domain in full (rest from reference TRBV13 and TRBJ2-7): AAGVIQSPRHLIKEKRETATLKCYPIPRHDTVYWYQQGPGQDPQFLISFYEKMQSDKGSIPDRFSAQQFSDYHSELNMSSLELGDSALYFCASSSWKGSYEQYFGPGTRLTVT.

Only a few counts were recorded for this clone. The rearrangement joins TRBV7-2 to TRBJ2-3, with 12 bases that match TRBD2. The CDR3 covers 16 residues. Germline values: CDR1 SGHTA, CDR2 FQGNSA. V shed 3 bases and J 1 base; nucleotides not matched to a gene: 2. The CDR3 nucleotides read TGTGCCAGCAGCTTCAGACTAGCGGGAGGCACAGATACGCAGTATTTT. It is translated as CASSFRLAGGTDTQYF.

J is TRBJ2-7 and V is TRBV27, with D tentatively TRBD1 or TRBD2 (7 bases each). Trimming removed 1 base from V and 5 bases from J, with 15 bases in between. The CDR3 covers 15 residues. CDR1 and CDR2 from the germline V gene are MNHEY and SMNVEV (reference sequence). CDR3 residues: CASSLLRAGGDEQYF. DNA of the CDR3: TGTGCCAGCAGTTTATTACGAGCAGGGGGGGACGAGCAGTACTTC.